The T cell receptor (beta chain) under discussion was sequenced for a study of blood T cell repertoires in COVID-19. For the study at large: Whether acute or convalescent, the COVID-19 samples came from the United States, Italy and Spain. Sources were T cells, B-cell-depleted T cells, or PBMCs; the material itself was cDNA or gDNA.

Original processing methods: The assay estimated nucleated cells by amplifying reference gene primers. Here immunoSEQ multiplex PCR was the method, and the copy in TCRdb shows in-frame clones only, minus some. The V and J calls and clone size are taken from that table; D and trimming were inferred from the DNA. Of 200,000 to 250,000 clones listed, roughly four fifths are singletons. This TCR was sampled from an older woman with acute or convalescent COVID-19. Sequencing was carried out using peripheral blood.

The CDR3 DNA follows: TGTGCCAGCACCTTTGGACTGAGGACTGAAGCTTTCTTT. Amino acid sequence: CASTFGLRTEAFF. The chain couples TRBV6-5 to TRBJ1-1; D is unresolved. CDR1 and CDR2 (germline): MNHEY, SVGAGI. Trimming shortened V by 7 bases and J by 5 bases, and 14 bases separated the two germline ends. The length of the CDR3 is 13 residues.